This passage covers 21 T cell receptor beta chains from one sample sequenced in a study of T cells in Graves' hyperthyroidism and ophthalmopathy. RNA transcripts gave rise to amplified TCR beta CDR3 regions. HTBI primers drove first-round RT-PCR of the TCR CDR3. From the multiplex PCR reads, TCRdb called clonotypes with MiXCR, one entry per CDR3 protein. The table records about 660,000 distinct CDR3 sequences, nearly 45% of them present only once. Material: peripheral blood or thyroid tissue (not recorded which). These receptors all come from an adult man with Graves' disease, either hyperthyroidism or ophthalmopathy (not recorded which).

This clonotype was detected only once. This rearrangement joins TRBV15 to TRBJ1-5, with TRBD1 as a possible D gene (5 bases). Germline CDR1 LNHNV, CDR2 YYDKDF (reference sequence). The CDR3 spans 14 residues. Trimming stripped 3 bases from V and 5 bases from J, with 11 bases between. The CDR3 coding sequence is TGTGCCACCAGCAGCGGGCCAGGGCATCAGCCCCAGCATTTT. It codes for CATSSGPGHQPQHF.

Only a few counts were recorded for this clonotype. The rearrangement uses TRBV10-2 and TRBJ1-1, with a weak D call TRBD1 (5 bases). This CDR3 spans 14 amino acids. Germline lookup yields CDR1 WSHSY and CDR2 SAAADI. V lost 3 bases to trimming and J lost 4 bases, with 12 bases between them. As DNA, the CDR3 is TGCGCCAGCAGTGACTCCCCGGGGCCCACTGAAGCTTTCTTT. It codes for CASSDSPGPTEAFF.

A word on this clonotype: The junction does not match germline at one end; this may be a read error. CDR3: CASSQDLAENEKLFF. The CDR3 DNA reads TGCGCCAGCAGCCAAGATCTGGCAGAAAATGAAAAACTGTTTTTT. This chain joins TRBV12-3 or TRBV12-4 and TRBJ1-4; D is ambiguous. The CDR3 runs 15 residues.

This clonotype was detected ten times or more. The CDR3 loop is CAISETLQGSDSPLHF. In nucleotides, the CDR3 is TGTGCCATCAGTGAGACCTTACAGGGTAGCGATTCACCCCTCCACTTT. This rearrangement joins TRBV10-3 to TRBJ1-6; D is possibly TRBD1 (6 bases). Per the germline V gene, CDR1 is ENHRY and CDR2 is SYGVKD. This CDR3 is built from 16 residues. The germline V and J ends were trimmed by 2 bases and 8 bases, with 16 bases remaining between them.

As regards this clonotype: A much larger clone sits a single nucleotide away, making a read error possible. The chain recombines TRBV24-1 with TRBJ1-6, with 10 bases aligning to TRBD1. The trim removed 3 bases at V and 9 bases at J, leaving 4 bases unmatched. The germline CDR1 and CDR2 sequences are KGHDR and SFDVKD. This CDR3 contains 15 residues. As DNA, the CDR3 is TGTGCCACCAGTGATCCGGACAGGGGGGGTTCACCCCTCCACTTT. It specifies CATSDPDRGGSPLHF.

This clonotype was observed many times. The gene calls are TRBV7-8 and TRBJ2-2; D gene ambiguous. Trimming left V 8 bases short and J 4 bases short, with 8 bases between. Germline CDR1 is SGHVS and CDR2 is FQNEAQ. The CDR3 runs 12 residues. CDR3 sequence (DNA): TGTGCCAGCTACCCAGGCACCGGGGAGCTGTTTTTT. It is translated as CASYPGTGELFF.

V gene TRBV2 combines with J gene TRBJ2-7, with D unclear. This CDR3 comprises 14 residues. Germline V gene sequence: CDR1 SNHLY, CDR2 FYNNEI. Trimming stripped 8 bases from V and 3 bases from J, with 17 bases between. CDR3 loop: CASSPRRMGYEQYF. Written as DNA, the CDR3 is TGTGCCAGCTCCCCGCGTCGCATGGGCTACGAGCAGTACTTC.

The chain employs TRBV10-2 and TRBJ1-5; D is uncertain. Germline assignment: CDR1 WSHSY and CDR2 SAAADI. CDR3 size: 14 residues. Trimming left V 1 base short and J 4 bases short, with 8 bases between. CDR3: CASSEYPTNQPQHF. DNA of the CDR3: TGCGCCAGCAGTGAGTACCCGACTAATCAGCCCCAGCATTTT.

The CDR3 loop is CSAMDSPGEKLFF. CDR3 nucleotide sequence: TGCAGCGCCATGGACAGCCCCGGGGAAAAACTGTTTTTT. The chain uses TRBV29-1 and TRBJ1-4; tentatively, D is TRBD1 (6 bases). Germline-derived CDR1 and CDR2 are SQVTM and ANQGSEA. Trimming removed 7 bases at V and 8 bases at J, with 17 bases between. The CDR3 totals 13 residues.

This chain joins TRBV11-2 and TRBJ1-2; the D gene is possibly TRBD1 (5 bases). CDR1 is SGHAT, CDR2 FQNNGV, per germline. Trimming stripped 5 bases from V and 8 bases from J, with 15 bases between. The CDR3 has 13 amino acids. CDR3 bases: TGTGCCAGCAGCCTGCGGGCCTGGGACGGCTACACCTTC. This translates into CASSLRAWDGYTF. Based on the CDR3 plus reference TRBV11-2 and TRBJ1-2, the full variable domain is EAGVAQSPRYKIIEKRQSVAFWCNPISGHATLYWYQQILGQGPKLLIQFQNNGVVDDSQLPKDRFSAERLKGVDSTLKIQPAKLEDSAVYLCASSLRAWDGYTFGSGTRLTVV.

In the case of this clonotype: A much larger clone differs by one base, so this may be a read error. The chain joins TRBV7-9 to TRBJ2-7, with D unresolved. Trimming shortened V by 2 bases and J by 4 bases, and 12 bases separated the two germline ends. Germline CDR1 SEHNR, CDR2 FQNEAQ (reference sequence). CDR3 size: 14 residues. CDR3 sequence: CASSLSPFPYEQYF. The DNA for the CDR3 is TGTGCCAGCAGCTTATCTCCCTTCCCGTACGAGCAGTACTTC.

This sequence joins TRBV7-9 and TRBJ1-2; possibly TRBD1 for D (5 bases). The germline V gene has CDR1 SEHNR and CDR2 FQNEAQ (reference sequence). Trimming took off 5 bases at V and 2 bases at J, with 12 bases between the two ends. The CDR3 contains 14 residues. In DNA form, the CDR3 reads TGTGCCAGCAGCGACATAAGACAGAACTATGGCTACACCTTC. Encoded protein: CASSDIRQNYGYTF.

This clonotype was detected ten times or more. V usage is TRBV2 and J usage is TRBJ1-4; no reliable D call. The CDR3 is made up of 10 amino acids. CDR1 and CDR2 (germline): SNHLY, FYNNEI. Trimming took 6 bases from V and 8 from J, leaving 4 bases between them. The chain's CDR3 is CASRGEKLFF. CDR3 bases: TGTGCCAGCAGGGGGGAAAAACTGTTTTTT.

This clonotype was recorded many times. This chain joins TRBV12-3 or TRBV12-4 and TRBJ1-1, with D unresolved. With 3 bases removed from V and 4 bases from J, the gap between germline ends came to 12 bases. The CDR3 runs to 14 residues. The CDR3 is CASSFSDGSTEAFF. The DNA for the CDR3 is TGTGCCAGCAGTTTCTCCGACGGCAGCACTGAAGCTTTCTTT.

The table lists this clonotype with a few counts. This chain joins TRBV13 and TRBJ1-3; D is possibly TRBD1 (5 bases). V lost 5 bases to trimming and J lost 2 bases, with 16 bases between them. The CDR3 sequence is 16 residues long. The germline gives CDR1 PRHDT, CDR2 FYEKMQ (reference sequence). The CDR3 region has the DNA TGTGCCAGCAGCCCCCGACGCGGGGACGCTGGAAACACCATATATTTT. It is translated as CASSPRRGDAGNTIYF.

The rearrangement uses TRBV2 and TRBJ1-4, with D unclear. CDR1 is SNHLY and CDR2 is FYNNEI in the germline V gene. This CDR3 region has 15 residues. Trimming left V 6 bases short and J 0 bases short, with 11 bases between. CDR3 in DNA: TGTGCCAGCAGGGGGAAGCCTCCAACTAATGAAAAACTGTTTTTT. It translates to CASRGKPPTNEKLFF.

This clonotype appeared a few times. The chain recombines TRBV12-3 or TRBV12-4 with TRBJ1-2; no firm D call. V lost 5 bases and J lost 4, with 5 bases in between. This CDR3 is 11 amino acids long. The CDR3 sequence is CASSNAYGYTF. The CDR3 nucleotides read TGTGCCAGCAGTAATGCCTATGGCTACACCTTC.

The J gene is TRBJ1-2, the V gene TRBV29-1, with TRBD1 matching 10 bases. In germline, CDR1 is SQVTM, CDR2 ANQGSEA. V lost 8 bases and J lost 7; bases outside the gene matches: 10. This CDR3 comprises 13 residues. In nucleotides, the CDR3 is TGCAGCATGACCGGGACAGGGGATCGTGGCTACACCTTC. Protein: CSMTGTGDRGYTF.

This clonotype occurred many times. V and J are TRBV7-9 and TRBJ2-7; 11 bases fit TRBD2. CDR1 and CDR2 (germline): SEHNR, FQNEAQ (reference sequence). V was clipped by 5 bases and J by 6 bases; unmatched bases: 9. The CDR3 consists of 15 residues. CDR3 protein: CASSQSGLAGGEQYF. In DNA form, the CDR3 reads TGTGCCAGCAGCCAATCCGGACTAGCGGGTGGCGAGCAGTACTTC.

This clonotype was seen only a few times. V usage is TRBV5-1 and J usage is TRBJ1-1; possible D gene TRBD1, 6 bases. Trimming took off 0 bases at V and 0 bases at J, with 15 bases between the two ends. The CDR3 is made up of 17 amino acids. Per germline, CDR1 SGHRS and CDR2 YFSETQ. The CDR3 here is CASSLDRARRMNTEAFF. The CDR3 coding sequence is TGCGCCAGCAGCTTGGACAGGGCCAGACGGATGAACACTGAAGCTTTCTTT.

The chain employs TRBV2 and TRBJ1-5; no clear D. Germline V gives CDR1 SNHLY, CDR2 FYNNEI. The V gene lost 8 bases and the J gene lost 9 bases, with 17 bases spanning the gap. The CDR3 runs to 13 residues. The CDR3, as DNA: TGTGCCAGCCAAGGGCCAGGCCCACGGCCCCAGCATTTT. As protein: CASQGPGPRPQHF.